The 7 T cell receptor beta chains listed next were all sequenced from one sample in a study of cytomegalovirus exposure and HLA in healthy donors. Clones were read by immunoSEQ multiplex PCR, and TCRdb kept only the in-frame ones, dropping some. The repertoire includes tens of thousands of clones, 85% to 95% of them detected once, and approximately 1.3% sits in the top ten. The sequenced sample consisted of PBMCs. These receptors originate from a man aged 18 to 29 in good health and CMV-seropositive.

The chain joins TRBV7-8 to TRBJ2-3, with 11 nucleotides matching TRBD2. This CDR3 region has 17 residues. Germline-derived CDR1 and CDR2 are SGHVS and FQNEAQ. V lost 2 bases to trimming and J lost 2 bases; unmatched junction nucleotides: 6. CDR3 sequence: CASSLPVAGGTTDTQYF. Written as DNA, the CDR3 is TGTGCCAGCAGCTTACCGGTAGCGGGGGGGACCACAGATACGCAGTATTTT.

This clone appeared a few times. The V and J genes are TRBV2 and TRBJ2-5, with D unresolved. This CDR3 comprises 13 residues. Per the germline V gene, CDR1 is SNHLY and CDR2 is FYNNEI. V lost 4 bases, J lost 2 bases, and 8 bases lay in between. CDR3 DNA sequence: TGTGCCAGCAGTGCCTTACTGCAAGAGACCCAGTACTTC. It is translated as CASSALLQETQYF.

CDR3 nucleotide sequence: TGTGCCAGCAGCTTCTCGGGACAGGGGGCCTTGGAGACCCAGTACTTC. Its protein product is CASSFSGQGALETQYF. The chain uses TRBV9 and TRBJ2-5; TRBD1 matches at 12 bases. Unmatched junction bases numbered 9, after V lost 4 bases and J lost 5 bases. The CDR3 has 16 amino acids. Germline V lookup: CDR1 SGDLS, CDR2 YYNGEE.

The rearrangement joins TRBV6-5 to TRBJ1-2, with 7 nucleotides matching TRBD1. The CDR3 loop spans 14 amino acids. CDR1 MNHEY and CDR2 SVGAGI come from the germline V gene. V shed 2 bases and J 4 bases; nucleotides not matched to a gene: 4. The CDR3 nucleotides read TGTGCCAGCAGTTACCGAGGGGGCAGCTATGGCTACACCTTC. It yields the protein CASSYRGGSYGYTF.

V and J are TRBV5-1 and TRBJ2-5, with 9 bases aligning to TRBD1. CDR1 and CDR2 (germline): SGHRS, YFSETQ. With V trimmed by 3 bases and J by 5 bases, 8 bases remained unmatched. The length of the CDR3 is 15 residues. CDR3 coding DNA: TGCGCCAGCAGCTCACTACCCGGGACAGGGGAGACCCAGTACTTC. The encoded protein is CASSSLPGTGETQYF.

The chain carries TRBV5-4 and TRBJ2-1, with D possibly being TRBD2 (5 bases). The CDR3 extends over 15 amino acids. The germline V and J ends were trimmed by 3 bases and 5 bases, with 15 bases remaining between them. Looked up from germline, CDR1 is SGHNT and CDR2 is YYREEE (reference sequence). This CDR3 reads CASSSPLVGNNEQFF. Written as DNA, the CDR3 is TGTGCCAGCAGCTCCCCACTAGTCGGTAACAATGAGCAGTTCTTC.

The chain recombines TRBV11-2 with TRBJ1-1; TRBD1 might be the D (5 bases). CDR1 and CDR2 from the germline V gene are SGHAT and FQNNGV. V lost 3 bases to trimming and J lost 6 bases, with 14 bases between them. CDR3 length: 14 residues. The CDR3 region is CASSFGGRRAEAFF. In DNA form, the CDR3 reads TGTGCCAGCAGCTTCGGGGGACGAAGGGCTGAAGCTTTCTTT.